This TCR beta chain derives from a study of beta chain features in type 1 diabetes. Since all of the isolated RNA was reverse transcribed, expressed TCRB transcripts were what got sequenced. Using immunoSEQ multiplex PCR, the repertoire was profiled, and TCRdb retains in-frame clones only, with some absent. The table lists about half a million clones, about 29% of them singletons. Germline V gene data show CDR1 as SQVTM and CDR2 as ANQGSEA. CDR3 size: 12 residues. The V and J ends lost 4 bases and 10 bases respectively, with 16 bases between them. The material sequenced was naive CD4+ T cells from blood. The V and J genes are TRBV29-1 and TRBJ2-5; D unresolved. The receptor was derived from a man aged 18 to 30 in good health. Here the CDR3 reads CSVGRVAVDQYF. For the CDR3, the DNA is TGCAGCGTTGGAAGGGTCGCGGTCGACCAGTACTTC.